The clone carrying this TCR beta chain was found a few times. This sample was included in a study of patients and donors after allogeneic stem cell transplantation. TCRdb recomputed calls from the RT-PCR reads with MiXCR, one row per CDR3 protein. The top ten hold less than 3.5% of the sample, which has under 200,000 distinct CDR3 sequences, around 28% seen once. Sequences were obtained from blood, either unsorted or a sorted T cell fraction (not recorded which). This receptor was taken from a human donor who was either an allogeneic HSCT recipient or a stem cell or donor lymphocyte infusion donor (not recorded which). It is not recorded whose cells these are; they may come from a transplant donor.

This CDR3 is CASSQGREGLKYEQYF. DNA for the CDR3: TGCGCCAGCAGCCAAGGGCGGGAGGGCCTCAAATACGAGCAGTACTTC. The chain joins TRBV4-3 to TRBJ2-7; 9 bases line up with TRBD2. Per germline, CDR1 LGHNA and CDR2 YSLEER. The length of the CDR3 is 16 residues. Trimming at V came to 1 base and at J to 4 bases, leaving 8 bases not matched to a gene.